Each of the 23 T cell receptor beta chains below was sequenced from the same sample in a study of T-cell memory formation after mild COVID-19. TCRdb processed the 5' RACE reads anew with MiXCR; each CDR3 protein has one entry. The table includes about 210,000 distinct CDR3 sequences, roughly 10% detected once. Specimen: PBMCs or a T cell subset sorted from them (not recorded which). The source of these receptors is a young man who had mild COVID-19 (a few samples of this study predate the infection). Cell type and time point are not known.

This clonotype was counted a few times. The V and J genes are TRBV20-1 and TRBJ1-2, with D tentatively TRBD1 (6 bases). CDR3 size: 13 residues. Trimming removed 7 bases at V and 2 bases at J, with 14 bases between. From germline, CDR1 is DFQATT and CDR2 SNEGSKA (reference sequence). Written as DNA, the CDR3 is TGCAGTGTAGGGACATTCAGAAACTATGGCTACACCTTC. Its translation: CSVGTFRNYGYTF.

This clonotype was seen more than once but under ten times. V gene TRBV7-9 combines with J gene TRBJ2-3, with D possibly called TRBD1 or TRBD2 (5 bases each). Germline CDR1 is SEHNR and CDR2 is FQNEAQ (reference sequence). V lost 4 bases to trimming and J lost 3 bases, with 23 bases between them. The CDR3 consists of 18 residues. The CDR3 region is CASSSLPLTARGTDTQYF. DNA for the CDR3: TGTGCCAGCAGCTCCCTCCCCTTGACAGCGAGGGGAACAGATACGCAGTATTTT.

The V call is TRBV3-1, the J call TRBJ2-2; D is undetermined. The V end lost 0 bases, the J end lost 7 bases, and 15 bases lay between the germline ends. CDR3 length: 16 residues. Germline V gene lookup returns CDR1 LGHDT and CDR2 YNNKEL (reference sequence). CDR3 in amino acids: CASSQDPGRLGGELFF. In DNA form, the CDR3 reads TGTGCCAGCAGCCAAGATCCGGGCAGGTTGGGCGGGGAGCTGTTTTTT.

This clonotype has just a few counts. J is TRBJ1-6 and V is TRBV28; 9 bases agree with TRBD1. The CDR3 has 16 residues. The V gene end was trimmed by 3 bases and the J gene end by 8 bases; junction bases not matched to a gene: 8. CDR1 is MDHEN and CDR2 is SYDVKM in the germline V gene. In DNA, the CDR3 is TGTGCCAGCAGTTTCGGCCTTGGACAGGGGCATTCACCCCTCCACTTT. Its translation is CASSFGLGQGHSPLHF.

This clonotype showed up just a few times. CDR3 residues: CASTQGGSNYGYTF. CDR3 sequence (DNA): TGCGCCAGCACCCAGGGTGGGAGTAACTATGGCTACACCTTC. This chain connects TRBV5-1 to TRBJ1-2, with D possibly being TRBD1 (5 bases). V lost 6 bases and J 1 base, leaving 13 bases between the germline ends. The germline V gene encodes CDR1 SGHRS and CDR2 YFSETQ. The CDR3 loop spans 14 amino acids.

This clonotype has just a few counts. V usage is TRBV5-1 and J usage is TRBJ2-5; 9 bases line up with TRBD2. The germline V gene encodes CDR1 SGHRS and CDR2 YFSETQ. Trimming took 4 bases from V and 5 from J; bases not matched to a gene: 9. CDR3 size: 15 residues. CDR3 protein: CASSIGTSPLETQYF. CDR3 nucleotides: TGCGCCAGCAGCATAGGGACTAGCCCGCTGGAGACCCAGTACTTC.

J is TRBJ1-3 and V is TRBV4-1; D might be TRBD1 (5 bases). Germline CDR1 and CDR2: MGHRA and YSYEKL. The germline V and J ends were trimmed by 1 base and 1 base, with 11 bases remaining between them. CDR3 length: 16 residues. CDR3 residues: CASSQGNGGSGNTIYF. CDR3 DNA: TGCGCCAGCAGCCAAGGGAATGGGGGATCTGGAAACACCATATATTTT.

The table lists this clonotype with many counts. One end of the junction varies from germline; a read error may be responsible. This chain joins TRBV7-7 and TRBJ2-3, with TRBD2 matching over 13 bases. The CDR3 loop spans 15 amino acids. Germline assignment: CDR1 SSHAT and CDR2 FNYEAQ (reference sequence). CDR3 DNA sequence: TGTGCTAGCAGCGGGGGACTAGCGGGGACAGATACGCAGTATTTT. This gives the protein CASSGGLAGTDTQYF.

This clonotype has a handful of counts. The chain uses TRBV3-1 and TRBJ2-3; no clear D gene. Trimming removed 5 bases from V and 1 base from J, with 13 bases in between. The CDR3 contains 15 residues. CDR1 and CDR2 from the germline V gene are LGHDT and YNNKEL (reference sequence). The CDR3 region is CASSIRGQGTDTQYF. CDR3 coding DNA: TGTGCCAGCAGCATCAGAGGTCAGGGCACAGATACGCAGTATTTT.

The rearrangement joins TRBV10-3 to TRBJ2-3; 11 bases fit TRBD2. In germline, CDR1 is ENHRY, CDR2 SYGVKD. J gave up 0 bases and V 6 bases, and 11 bases lay outside the gene matches. The CDR3 sequence is 18 residues long. The CDR3 nucleotides are TGTGCCATCAGAGATCGACTAGCGGGGACTACTAGCACAGATACGCAGTATTTT. Its translation: CAIRDRLAGTTSTDTQYF.

This chain uses TRBV6-5 with TRBJ2-3; D remains unclear. Germline lookup yields CDR1 MNHEY and CDR2 SVGAGI. The CDR3 loop spans 18 amino acids. The V end lost 0 bases, the J end lost 0 bases, and 16 bases lay between the germline ends. In DNA, the CDR3 is TGTGCCAGCAGTTACTCGTCGGTGGTCGACTTAAGCACAGATACGCAGTATTTT. Protein: CASSYSSVVDLSTDTQYF.

In this sample, this clonotype turned up many times. V is TRBV12-3 or TRBV12-4 and J is TRBJ2-2; TRBD1 agrees at 9 bases. This CDR3 comprises 15 residues. Trimming cost V 5 bases and J 1 base; bases outside gene matches: 2. The CDR3 here is CASSPGQGNTGELFF. In DNA, the CDR3 is TGTGCCAGCAGTCCGGGACAGGGGAACACCGGGGAGCTGTTTTTT.

This chain joins TRBV18 and TRBJ1-1, with D possibly being TRBD1 (5 bases). The V end was cut by 4 bases, the J end by 7 bases, with 16 bases between. From germline, CDR1 is KGHSH and CDR2 LQKENI. The CDR3 is 14 residues long. DNA of the CDR3: TGTGCCAGCTCACTATCTTTCGGGACGTATGAAGCTTTCTTT. Encoded protein: CASSLSFGTYEAFF.

The sample holds a few counts of this clonotype. The gene calls are TRBV6-1 and TRBJ2-7, with 7 nucleotides matching TRBD2. The CDR3 length is 17 residues. V shed 2 bases, J shed 7 bases, and the junction held 17 bases outside the gene matches. Germline lookup yields CDR1 MNHNS and CDR2 SASEGT. The CDR3 protein is CASSELQWEGRAWEQYF. The CDR3 DNA sequence: TGTGCCAGCAGTGAACTTCAATGGGAGGGGAGGGCCTGGGAGCAGTACTTC.

The chain recombines TRBV6-1 with TRBJ2-2; D gene ambiguous. This CDR3 has 13 residues. Germline V gives CDR1 MNHNS, CDR2 SASEGT. Trimming removed 8 bases from V and 1 base from J, with 8 bases in between. The CDR3 sequence: CASLDWNTGELFF. DNA of the CDR3: TGTGCCAGCCTCGACTGGAACACCGGGGAGCTGTTTTTT.

CDR3 sequence (DNA): TGCGCCAGCAGCTTGGCGGGGGTGCGGACAGATACGCAGTATTTT. This codes for CASSLAGVRTDTQYF. V usage is TRBV5-1 and J usage is TRBJ2-3, with D perhaps matching TRBD2 (6 bases). This CDR3 region has 15 residues. Germline V gives CDR1 SGHRS, CDR2 YFSETQ. V gave up 0 bases and J gave up 3 bases, with 11 bases separating them.

At least ten counts were recorded for this clonotype. The chain has TRBV5-4 and TRBJ2-3; tentatively, D is TRBD1 or TRBD2 (7 bases each). The V and J ends lost 3 bases and 0 bases respectively, with 14 bases between them. CDR1 SGHNT and CDR2 YYREEE come from the germline V gene (reference sequence). The CDR3 loop spans 16 amino acids. CDR3 residues: CASSSGGQTSTDTQYF. The CDR3 DNA reads as TGTGCCAGCAGCTCGGGGGGACAGACTAGCACAGATACGCAGTATTTT.

This clonotype was counted at least ten times. This sequence joins TRBV12-3 or TRBV12-4 and TRBJ1-4, with unresolved D. This CDR3 has 14 amino acids. Trimming cost V 3 bases and J 8 bases, with 13 bases left between them. CDR3 region: CASSFINQGEKLFF. In nucleotides, the CDR3 is TGTGCCAGCAGTTTTATAAATCAAGGAGAAAAACTGTTTTTT.

In its sample, this clonotype was seen a few times. This chain joins TRBV4-3 and TRBJ2-3, with D unclear. Germline loops: CDR1 LGHNA, CDR2 YSLEER. V shed 1 base and J shed 2 bases, with 19 bases lying between them. This CDR3 region has 18 residues. Written as DNA, the CDR3 is TGCGCCAGCAGCCAAGCGAGAATGGACGGACGTAACACAGATACGCAGTATTTT. It is translated as CASSQARMDGRNTDTQYF.

This clonotype came up a few times. The chain couples TRBV7-2 to TRBJ2-5; a weak D match, TRBD2 (6 bases). V was cut by 0 bases and J by 5 bases, with 13 bases left in between. The V gene's germline CDR1 is SGHTA and CDR2 FQGNSA. The CDR3 runs 15 residues. The CDR3 DNA sequence: TGTGCCAGCAGCTTAGCCCCGCGGGGCACGGAGACCCAGTACTTC. It yields the protein CASSLAPRGTETQYF.

This chain uses TRBV27 with TRBJ2-5, with D perhaps TRBD2 (5 bases). The CDR3 has 15 amino acids. The V end was cut by 1 base, the J end by 2 bases, with 11 bases between. Per germline, CDR1 MNHEY and CDR2 SMNVEV (reference sequence). The CDR3 protein is CASSLFSGSQETQYF. The CDR3, as DNA: TGTGCCAGCAGTTTATTCTCTGGGAGTCAAGAGACCCAGTACTTC.

This clonotype has more than one count but fewer than ten. The chain combines TRBV7-3 with TRBJ2-3; D not certain. Trimming cost V 0 bases and J 5 bases, with 6 bases left between them. CDR1 and CDR2 from the germline V gene are SGHTA and FQGTGA. The CDR3 is 13 residues long. The CDR3 region is CASSLTKEDTQYF. The CDR3 nucleotides are TGTGCCAGCAGCTTAACTAAGGAAGATACGCAGTATTTT.

This clonotype has ten or more counts. This chain links TRBV7-7 with TRBJ2-5; D may match TRBD1 or TRBD2 (5 bases each). The V end was cut by 1 base, the J end by 1 base, with 13 bases between. CDR1 is SSHAT, CDR2 FNYEAQ, per germline (reference sequence). The CDR3 consists of 16 residues. For the CDR3, the DNA is TGTGCCAGCAGCTTAGGAGGGGCCCCTCTCCAAGAGACCCAGTACTTC. As protein: CASSLGGAPLQETQYF.